The rows below give T cell receptor beta chains drawn from one sample of a study of breast tumors, draining lymph nodes, adjacent tissues. TCRdb fed the multiplex PCR reads into MiXCR, producing one record per CDR3 protein. This table holds 14,000 to 15,000 distinct CDR3 sequences, 45% to 60% found once. The sequenced sample consisted of tumor-adjacent breast tissue. The receptors shown here come from a female donor with breast cancer. Some clones in this sample may be carry-over from other donors' samples. Both conserved end residues are part of each CDR3. The D gene is left open where the match is weak. Expanded clones get a size class; other rows say once, few or many, or leave the size out.

V gene	D gene	J gene	clone size	CDR3 DNA	CDR3 protein
TRBV5-1	TRBD1	TRBJ2-7	medium-sized	TGCGCCAGCAGCTTGGAGGGACAGAGCTCCTACGAGCAGTACTTC	CASSLEGQSSYEQYF
TRBV5-5	TRBD1	TRBJ1-3	NA	TGTGCCAGCAGCGGGGACAGGGCCCTCTCTGGAAACACCATATATTTT	CASSGDRALSGNTIYF
TRBV7-9	NA	TRBJ1-4	many	TGTGCCAGCAGCCCCACAGGAGCTAATGAAAAACTGTTTTTT	CASSPTGANEKLFF
TRBV12-3/TRBV12-4	NA	TRBJ2-6	many	TGTGCCAGCATCATACAGGGCTCTGGGGCCAACGTCCTGACTTTC	CASIIQGSGANVLTF
TRBV29-1	TRBD1	TRBJ1-2	few	TGCAGCGGGGGGGACAGTGTAAACTATGGCTACACCTTC	CSGGDSVNYGYTF
TRBV7-9	NA	TRBJ1-3	few	TGTGCCAGCAGCTCCGACTACACCATATATTTT	CASSSDYTIYF
TRBV20-1	TRBD2	TRBJ2-1	NA	TGCAGTGCTATGCGGACTAGCGGGAGTTACAATGAGCAGTTCTTC	CSAMRTSGSYNEQFF
TRBV20-1	NA	TRBJ1-6	NA	TGCAGTGCTACCCCGAGGGTGGGTCATTCGCCCCTCCACTTT	CSATPRVGHSPLHF
TRBV6-1	NA	TRBJ1-5	medium-sized	TGTGCCAGCTGGGGAGCTTATAGCAATCAGCCCCAGCATTTT	CASWGAYSNQPQHF
TRBV20-1	TRBD1	TRBJ2-7	medium-sized	TGCAGTGCTGACGACAGGGTTGGGCAGTACTTC	CSADDRVGQYF
TRBV29-1	TRBD1	TRBJ2-7	many	TGCAGCGCCCGACAGGGGGCATCCTACGAGCAGTACTTC	CSARQGASYEQYF
TRBV5-1	TRBD2	TRBJ2-3	NA	TGCGCCAGCAGCGTAGCGGGAGCGGGGTATGTGGGAGATACGCAGTATTTT	CASSVAGAGYVGDTQYF
TRBV4-1	TRBD2	TRBJ2-3	NA	TGCGCCAGCAGCAGTCTACGGGTAGCGGGATGGGATACGCAGTATTTT	CASSSLRVAGWDTQYF
TRBV19	NA	TRBJ1-2	NA	TGTGCCAGTAGGGATAACTATGGCTACACCTTC	CASRDNYGYTF
TRBV6-5	NA	TRBJ2-1	many	TGTGCCAGCAGTCACGGAGGGGTTACCTACAATGAGCAGTTCTTC	CASSHGGVTYNEQFF
TRBV6-5	NA	TRBJ1-4	many	TGTGCCAGCAGAGGGGCGACTAATGAAAAACTGTTTTTT	CASRGATNEKLFF
TRBV14	TRBD1	TRBJ1-2	NA	TGTGCCAGCAGCCACGTGGGACAGGGCTCGAGCTATGGCTACACCTTC	CASSHVGQGSSYGYTF
TRBV30	NA	TRBJ1-4	many	TGTGCCTGGAAACCCGGACAGCCGGCTAATGAAAAACTGTTTTTT	CAWKPGQPANEKLFF
TRBV10-3	TRBD1	TRBJ2-1	many	TGTGCCATCTCACAGGGGTCCCTGTCCTACAATGAGCAGTTCTTC	CAISQGSLSYNEQFF
TRBV2	TRBD2	TRBJ2-3	NA	TGTGCCAGCAGTACCCTAAGCGGGGGGGCGACAGATACGCAGTATTTT	CASSTLSGGATDTQYF
TRBV5-4	TRBD1	TRBJ1-1	NA	TGTGCCAGCAGCTACTACAGGGGAGGCGAGACTTACACTGAAGCTTTCTTT	CASSYYRGGETYTEAFF
TRBV4-3	NA	TRBJ1-5	many	TGCGCCAGCAGCCATGGAAATCAGCCCCAGCATTTT	CASSHGNQPQHF
TRBV6-2/TRBV6-3	NA	TRBJ2-6	once	TGTGCCAGCAGTCACGGAGGTTCTGGGGCCGACGTCCTGGCTTTC	CASSHGGSGADVLAF
TRBV15	NA	TRBJ2-5	many	TGTGCCACCAGCAGAGATATAGAGACCCAGTACTTC	CATSRDIETQYF
TRBV20-1	NA	TRBJ1-5	NA	TGCAGTGCTGTGGACAGCTCGGACGGCAAACAGCCCCAGCATTTT	CSAVDSSDGKQPQHF
TRBV7-8	NA	TRBJ1-4	NA	TGTGCCAGCAGCTTAGGGCGCGAAAAACTGTTTTTT	CASSLGREKLFF
TRBV20-1	TRBD2	TRBJ2-5	many	TGCAGTGCTAGTAAAGGCGGGGGGGCGCGGGAGACCCAGTACTTC	CSASKGGGARETQYF
TRBV27	NA	TRBJ2-2	many	TGTGCCAGCAGTTTACAGAACAGATTCACCGGGGAGCTGTTTTTT	CASSLQNRFTGELFF
TRBV28	NA	TRBJ2-1	many	TGTGCCAGCAGTTTATGGGGGGCTAGCGGTGACAATGAGCAGTTCTTC	CASSLWGASGDNEQFF